A few counts support the clone carrying this TCR beta chain. This sample is drawn from a study of blood T cell repertoires in COVID-19. Turning to the study itself: Spain, Italy and the United States supplied samples that represented acute and convalescent COVID-19. Nucleic acid was either cDNA or gDNA, and it came from T cells, B-cell-depleted T cells, or PBMCs.

In the original workflow: Amplification of reference gene primers provided the estimated nucleated cell counts. TCRdb keeps only in-frame clones here, not all; method: immunoSEQ multiplex PCR. V and J calls and clone size are given by that table; D and trimming were obtained from the DNA. The sample contains more than 130,000 clones, around nine tenths of which appear only once. The germline V gene has CDR1 MNHEY and CDR2 SVGAGI. The CDR3 is 15 residues long. V lost 5 bases, J lost 3 bases, and 6 bases stayed unmatched. Sequenced: peripheral blood. This TCR came from a woman aged 40 to 49 with acute or convalescent COVID-19. This chain uses TRBV6-5 with TRBJ2-5, with 10 positions matching TRBD2. In nucleotides, the CDR3 is TGTGCCAGCAGTCACTGGACTAGCGGCAAAGAGACCCAGTACTTC. As protein: CASSHWTSGKETQYF.